Listed below are T cell receptor beta chains from one sample, sequenced in a study of shared clonotypes between healthy human individuals. Using immunoSEQ multiplex PCR, the repertoire was profiled, and TCRdb retains in-frame clones only, with some absent. Among 650,000 to 800,000 clones listed, about 91% were seen once. The sequencing input was naive CD8+ T cells sorted from blood. These receptors came from a man aged 25-45 years in good health. Both conserved end residues are part of each CDR3. The D gene is left open where the match is weak. Where a row states a size, it is once, few, many or the class of an expanded clone; other rows omit it.

>-|-|TRBJ2-7|TRBV28
TGTGCCAGCAGGATCCGGGACCGTCCCTACGAGCAGTACTTC
CASRIRDRPYEQYF
>-|-|TRBJ1-1|TRBV30
TGTGCCTGGAGTATGGCTAAGAACACTGAAGCTTTCTTT
CAWSMAKNTEAFF
>-|-|TRBJ2-7|TRBV19
TGTGCCAGTAGAGGCAGCTACGAGCAGTACTTC
CASRGSYEQYF
>-|-|TRBJ2-7|TRBV13
TGTGCCAGCTCTCCGTGGGCAGGGCAATTTTCCTACGAGCAGTACTTC
CASSPWAGQFSYEQYF
>-|TRBD2|TRBJ2-7|TRBV7-2
TGTGCCAGCAGCCCAACTAGCGGGAGAAGGCACGAGCAGTACTTC
CASSPTSGRRHEQYF
>-|-|TRBJ1-2|TRBV18
TGTGCCAGCTCAGCGGACAGTAACTATGGCTACACCTTC
CASSADSNYGYTF
>-|TRBD2|TRBJ2-7|TRBV27
TGTGCCAGCAGTCCCGGACTAGCGGGAGACGAGCAGTACTTC
CASSPGLAGDEQYF
>-|TRBD2|TRBJ2-3|TRBV10-1
TGCGCCAGCAGTCCGACTAGCGGGAGGGCCCTGGGAGATACGCAGTATTTT
CASSPTSGRALGDTQYF
>once|-|TRBJ2-1|TRBV29-1
TGCAGCGGCTCCGGGACCCGCCGGAGGGATGAGCAGTTCTTC
CSGSGTRRRDEQFF
>-|TRBD2|TRBJ2-1|TRBV28
TGTGCCAGCAGTTTGGTGGGCGGGAGCTCCTACAATGAGCAGTTCTTC
CASSLVGGSSYNEQFF
>-|TRBD2|TRBJ2-3|TRBV4-3
TGCGCCAGCAGCCAAGAGGGGCCTAGCGGAACTAGCACAGATACGCAGTATTTT
CASSQEGPSGTSTDTQYF
>few|TRBD1|TRBJ2-5|TRBV27
TGTGCCACCTCCCCCCCGGACAGGGGGCTTGAGACCCAGTACTTC
CATSPPDRGLETQYF
>-|-|TRBJ1-1|TRBV7-9
TGTGCCAGCAGCTTACCCGGGGGAACCGGGACACCTAACACTGAAGCTTTCTTT
CASSLPGGTGTPNTEAFF
>-|-|TRBJ2-1|TRBV29-1
TGCAGCGTCACAGGGAGCAATGAGCAGTTCTTC
CSVTGSNEQFF
>-|-|TRBJ2-1|TRBV14
TGTGCCAGCAGATCGAGGGCCATCGAGTTCTTC
CASRSRAIEFF
>-|TRBD1|TRBJ2-7|TRBV29-1
TGCAGCGGTCAGGACAGGGACTCCTACGAGCAGTACTTC
CSGQDRDSYEQYF
>-|-|TRBJ2-2|TRBV9
TGTGCCAGCAGCCCACCAGTGGGCACCGGGGAGCTGTTTTTT
CASSPPVGTGELFF
>once|TRBD2|TRBJ2-7|TRBV27
TGTGCCAGCAGTTTCTTGGTCGACGCTAGCGGGAGGGCCCCATCCTTCTGGTACGAGCAGTACTTC
CASSFLVDASGRAPSFWYEQYF